This TCR beta chain was retrieved from a study of blood T cells in healthy people across ages. Study-level results: Naive T cell percentage by flow cytometry tracked strongly with beta diversity.

The V end was cut by 0 bases, the J end by 9 bases, with 6 bases between. CDR1 is LGHNT, CDR2 FRNRAP, per germline. CDR3 length equals 12 residues. Next came a second PCR, run for about 7 to 12 cycles, which used a sample-barcoded 5' primer along with a J-beta primer mix. TCRdb used MiXCR to reprocess the 5' RACE reads, holding one entry per CDR3 protein. The data show over 1,300,000 distinct CDR3 sequences, with around 59% seen just once and roughly 7% held by the top ten. In the case of this clonotype: Its antigen is unidentified.

The receptor was isolated from a man aged 18 to 35 in good health. Sequencing was carried out using blood. The rearrangement joins TRBV12-5 to TRBJ2-1; D unresolved. CDR3 in DNA: TGTGCTAGTGGTTTGGTACCCACTGAGCAGTTCTTC. Residues: CASGLVPTEQFF.